A single sample is the source of the 21 T cell receptor beta chains below, sequenced in a study of blood T cell repertoires in COVID-19. The method was immunoSEQ multiplex PCR; TCRdb's version includes in-frame clones alone and lacks a portion of them. The sample includes over 95,000 clones, 79% of them seen just once. Material: peripheral blood. The source is a woman at least 80 years old with active or convalescent COVID-19.

CDR3 residues: CASSQPWDRQYTEAFF. DNA of the CDR3: TGCGCCAGCAGCCAACCTTGGGACAGGCAATACACTGAAGCTTTCTTT. The chain uses TRBV4-1 and TRBJ1-1; 8 nucleotides match TRBD1. This CDR3 is built from 16 residues. V was pared by 2 bases and J by 3 bases, with 8 bases of the junction left unmatched. The germline CDR1 and CDR2 sequences are MGHRA and YSYEKL.

This clone was picked up one time. The CDR3 region has the DNA TGTGCCAGCCGGCAATCGGAGGGTATAACTGAAGCTTTCTTT. This sequence encodes CASRQSEGITEAFF. The chain combines TRBV7-9 with TRBJ1-1; no firm D call. Trimming cost V 8 bases and J 5 bases, with 18 bases left between them. This CDR3 is 14 amino acids long. Per the germline V gene, CDR1 is SEHNR and CDR2 is FQNEAQ (reference sequence).

The genes are TRBV5-6 and TRBJ2-3; TRBD1 is a possible D gene (5 bases). Germline CDR1 SGHDT, CDR2 YYEEEE. Trimming stripped 3 bases from V and 5 bases from J, with 19 bases between. The CDR3 covers 16 residues. The chain's CDR3 is CASSWGLGSSVDTQYF. The CDR3 DNA reads TGTGCCAGCAGCTGGGGCTTAGGTTCCTCGGTAGATACGCAGTATTTT.

The count of this clone is one. The chain carries TRBV11-2 and TRBJ1-2, with D unclear. V was trimmed by 1 base and J by 7 bases, leaving 13 bases between them. The CDR3 spans 14 residues. The germline gives CDR1 SGHAT, CDR2 FQNNGV. The CDR3 region is CASSLASRGSGYTF. The CDR3 DNA follows: TGTGCCAGCAGCTTAGCATCACGGGGTAGTGGCTACACCTTC.

The chain uses TRBV19 and TRBJ1-4; 7 bases are shared with TRBD1. The CDR3 covers 14 residues. Germline loops: CDR1 LNHDA, CDR2 SQIVND (reference sequence). V trimming: 9 bases; J trimming: 8 bases; junction bases outside the gene matches: 12. The DNA of the CDR3 is TGTGCCAGCTCCCCCGGACAGGTCGGAGAAAAACTGTTTTTT. It translates to CASSPGQVGEKLFF.

This clone was seen a single time. This chain links TRBV10-3 with TRBJ2-1; the match to TRBD2 covers 7 bases. The CDR3 extends over 17 amino acids. V dropped 5 bases and J dropped 7; count of bases not matched to a gene: 17. Germline values: CDR1 ENHRY, CDR2 SYGVKD. Here the CDR3 reads CAISYGPGVAGQNEQFF. The CDR3 DNA reads as TGTGCCATCAGTTACGGGCCCGGGGTAGCGGGTCAAAATGAGCAGTTCTTC.

The J gene is TRBJ2-1, the V gene TRBV7-3; possibly TRBD1 for D (5 bases). The germline V and J ends were trimmed by 3 bases and 0 bases, with 9 bases remaining between them. Germline V gene data show CDR1 as SGHTA and CDR2 as FQGTGA. CDR3 length: 15 amino acids. The CDR3 loop is CASSLHDSSYNEQFF. The CDR3 DNA sequence: TGTGCCAGCAGCTTGCACGACAGCTCCTACAATGAGCAGTTCTTC.

The chain recombines TRBV4-1 with TRBJ1-4; TRBD1 matches at 7 bases. Germline values: CDR1 MGHRA, CDR2 YSYEKL. The CDR3 is 21 residues long. The V segment lost 1 base and the J segment 6 bases; nucleotides outside the gene matches: 23. The CDR3 protein is CASSQASRPGQNQGRYEKLFF. The DNA for the CDR3 is TGCGCCAGCAGCCAAGCTTCTCGGCCGGGACAGAACCAAGGGCGGTATGAAAAACTGTTTTTT.

The chain employs TRBV19 and TRBJ1-1, with D possibly TRBD1 on 5 matching bases. This CDR3 comprises 14 residues. Germline CDR1 LNHDA, CDR2 SQIVND (reference sequence). Trimming cost V 3 bases and J 1 base, with 9 bases left between them. The CDR3, as DNA: TGTGCCAGTAGTATTGGGGGGACGAACACTGAAGCTTTCTTT. Amino acid sequence: CASSIGGTNTEAFF.

The CDR3 coding sequence is TGCGCCAGCAGCCAAGAAATAGCGGGGGGGAACACCGGGGAGCTGTTTTTT. Translating gives CASSQEIAGGNTGELFF. The V gene is TRBV4-3, the J gene TRBJ2-2, with 10 bases fitting TRBD2. The CDR3 loop spans 17 amino acids. V lost 0 bases, J lost 1 base, and 2 bases stayed unmatched. Looked up from germline, CDR1 is LGHNA and CDR2 is YSLEER.

The chain links TRBV7-2 to TRBJ2-5; TRBD2 matches at 12 bases. The CDR3 is 16 amino acids. V shed 4 bases, J shed 5 bases, and the junction held 8 bases outside the gene matches. Germline V gives CDR1 SGHTA, CDR2 FQGNSA. CDR3 nucleotides: TGTGCCAGCAGCTCATTATCTAGCGGGAGGGCGGAGACCCAGTACTTC. It encodes CASSSLSSGRAETQYF.

The chain uses TRBV28 and TRBJ1-6; the D is unclear. The V gene's germline CDR1 is MDHEN and CDR2 SYDVKM. V was shortened by 6 bases and J by 8 bases, with 11 bases between the two germline ends. The CDR3 sequence is 13 residues long. The CDR3 nucleotides read TGTGCCAGCAGACGCCATAGCGATTCACCCCTCCACTTT. Its protein product is CASRRHSDSPLHF.

This clone was picked up a small number of times. The chain carries TRBV24-1 and TRBJ2-3; 8 positions agree with TRBD1. CDR1 KGHDR and CDR2 SFDVKD come from the germline V gene. The CDR3 extends over 15 amino acids. J gave up 0 bases and V 6 bases, and 4 bases lay outside the gene matches. For the CDR3, the DNA is TGTGCCACCAGTTGGACAGGGACTAGCACAGATACGCAGTATTTT. It encodes CATSWTGTSTDTQYF.

As concerns this clone: A read error may produce the germline difference seen at one junction end. The genes are TRBV5-1 and TRBJ2-2, with 7 positions matching TRBD2. CDR1 is SGHRS, CDR2 YFSETQ, per germline. CDR3 size: 16 residues. CDR3 in DNA: TGTGCCAGCAGGGCCCGTGGCGGGAGTGGCACCGGGGAGCTGTTTTTT. Translating gives CASRARGGSGTGELFF. The full variable domain, completed using reference TRBV5-1 and TRBJ2-2, is KAGVTQTPRYLIKTRGQQVTLSCSPISGHRSVSWYQQTPGQGLQFLFEYFSETQRNKGNFPGRFSGRQFSNSRSEMNVSTLELGDSALYLCASRARGGSGTGELFFGEGSRLTVL.

This chain uses TRBV5-4 with TRBJ1-2; D is undetermined. Deletions cut 0 bases from V and 2 bases from J, with 11 bases between. Germline V gene data show CDR1 as SGHNT and CDR2 as YYREEE (reference sequence). This CDR3 spans 15 amino acids. For the CDR3, the DNA is TGTGCCAGCAGCTTGGATCCGGGAGGAAACTATGGCTACACCTTC. The encoded protein is CASSLDPGGNYGYTF. The whole variable domain, remainder taken from reference TRBV5-4 and TRBJ1-2, is ETGVTQSPTHLIKTRGQQVTLRCSSQSGHNTVSWYQQALGQGPQFIFQYYREEENGRGNFPPRFSGLQFPNYSSELNVNALELDDSALYLCASSLDPGGNYGYTFGSGTRLTVV.

As concerns this clone: At one of its ends the junction is not consistent with the germline gene, which may arise from a read error. The chain uses TRBV5-1 and TRBJ2-2; D possibly corresponds to TRBD2 (6 bases). CDR3 size: 14 residues. Germline V gene lookup returns CDR1 SGHRS and CDR2 YFSETQ. The CDR3 reads CASEDGGNTGELFF. The CDR3 nucleotides are TGTGCCAGCGAAGACGGGGGGAACACCGGGGAGCTGTTTTTT.

In this sample, this clone turned up a few times. CDR3 region: CASSTRGRNEKLFF. Here the CDR3 DNA reads TGTGCCAGCAGTACAAGGGGTAGGAATGAAAAACTGTTTTTT. The J gene is TRBJ1-4, the V gene TRBV2; TRBD1 might be the D (5 bases). Trimming took off 5 bases at V and 5 bases at J, with 12 bases between the two ends. The CDR3 is 14 residues long. Germline V gives CDR1 SNHLY, CDR2 FYNNEI.

This rearrangement joins TRBV7-6 to TRBJ2-7; 12 positions match TRBD2. CDR1 and CDR2 (germline): SGHVS, FNYEAQ. J gave up 6 bases and V 5 bases, and 5 bases lay outside the gene matches. There are 14 residues in the CDR3. As DNA, the CDR3 is TGTGCCAGCAGCCCTCCGACTAGCGGGAGCGAGCAGTACTTC. Encoded protein: CASSPPTSGSEQYF.

This clone came up once. The V and J genes are TRBV7-9 and TRBJ1-2; D possibly corresponds to TRBD1 (5 bases). Germline V gene sequence: CDR1 SEHNR, CDR2 FQNEAQ (reference sequence). CDR3 size: 12 residues. The V end lost 1 base, the J end lost 10 bases, and 10 bases lay between the germline ends. This chain's CDR3 is CASSLVDRSYTF. CDR3 bases: TGTGCCAGCAGCTTAGTTGACAGATCCTACACCTTC.

The chain has TRBV5-4 and TRBJ2-3; 7 bases align to TRBD1. J was trimmed by 2 bases and V by 4 bases; bases with no gene match: 7. The CDR3 covers 15 residues. The germline V gene encodes CDR1 SGHNT and CDR2 YYREEE (reference sequence). CDR3: CASSTSTGTTDTQYF. The DNA of the CDR3 is TGTGCCAGCAGCACGTCGACAGGGACCACAGATACGCAGTATTTT.

The rearrangement links TRBV4-1 to TRBJ2-7; D may be TRBD2 (6 bases). The CDR3 is made up of 15 amino acids. Germline V gives CDR1 MGHRA, CDR2 YSYEKL. The V end lost 2 bases, the J end lost 7 bases, and 18 bases lay between the germline ends. In DNA form, the CDR3 reads TGCGCCAGCAGCCAAAAAGGGACGGGAGTTGGAGAGCAGTACTTC. Translation: CASSQKGTGVGEQYF.